This T cell receptor beta chain was profiled in a study of beta chain features in type 1 diabetes. Overall study results and limits: PCR may have favored shorter templates equally in patients and controls. People with Type 1 diabetes carried modestly yet significantly shorter TCRB CDR3s in all four CD4+ subsets.

Expressed TCRB transcripts were sequenced after all isolated RNA was converted to cDNA. TCRdb keeps only in-frame clones here, not all; method: immunoSEQ multiplex PCR. The table lists approximately 240,000 clones, roughly 17% of them singletons. Via CD45RO/CCR7/CD25/CD127/CD95/CD27, cells of the CD4+ naive, central memory, regulatory and stem cell-like memory subsets were sorted. As concerns this clone: The target antigen is unknown.

Source material: naive CD4+ T cells from blood. This clonotype was obtained from a young man with type 1 diabetes.

CDR3 bases: TGTGCCAGCAGCAGCCCAGGACAGGGAATGGAGACCCAGTACTTC. Translation: CASSSPGQGMETQYF. The chain has TRBV28 and TRBJ2-5, with TRBD1 matching over 8 bases. The V segment lost 6 bases and the J segment 5 bases; nucleotides outside the gene matches: 11. Germline V gene sequence: CDR1 MDHEN, CDR2 SYDVKM. The CDR3 loop spans 15 amino acids.